Below, 27 T cell receptor beta chains from the same sample are listed, as sequenced in a study of PD-L1 blockade in urothelial cancer. Using immunoSEQ multiplex PCR, the repertoire was profiled, and TCRdb retains in-frame clones only, with some absent. The table lists tens of thousands of clones, around 84% of them singletons. Sequences were derived from PBMCs, sampled around atezolizumab (anti-PD-L1) treatment. The source is a man aged 50 or older with urothelial cancer.

This clone came up a few times. This chain uses TRBV6-4 with TRBJ2-2; 11 bases are a match to TRBD2. The CDR3 is made up of 16 amino acids. V dropped 7 bases and J dropped 4; count of bases not matched to a gene: 8. The germline gives CDR1 MRHNA, CDR2 SNTAGT. CDR3 coding DNA: TGTGCCAGCACCGAAACTAGCGGGAGTCCCACCGGGGAGCTGTTTTTT. This gives the protein CASTETSGSPTGELFF.

The chain is built from TRBV28 and TRBJ2-5, with 10 bases lining up with TRBD1. CDR1 is MDHEN and CDR2 is SYDVKM in the germline V gene. J gave up 2 bases and V 5 bases, and 11 bases lay outside the gene matches. The CDR3 has 17 residues. DNA for the CDR3: TGTGCCAGCAGTGCTATATCCGGGACAGGGGTACAAGAGACCCAGTACTTC. It is translated as CASSAISGTGVQETQYF.

This clone is a singleton in its sample. This rearrangement joins TRBV7-8 to TRBJ2-1; TRBD2 matches at 14 bases. Per the germline V gene, CDR1 is SGHVS and CDR2 is FQNEAQ. The ends lost 3 bases at V and 6 bases at J; junction bases unmatched: 10. This CDR3 has 18 residues. Written as DNA, the CDR3 is TGTGCCAGCAGCTTGGGCCGGACTAGCGGGAGGACCGCCAATGAGCAGTTCTTC. Its translation is CASSLGRTSGRTANEQFF.

The chain has TRBV5-1 and TRBJ1-1; maybe TRBD1 (6 bases). CDR3 length: 15 residues. Germline V gene sequence: CDR1 SGHRS, CDR2 YFSETQ. Trimming stripped 0 bases from V and 3 bases from J, with 12 bases between. CDR3 region: CASSLGTGRDTEAFF. In DNA form, the CDR3 reads TGCGCCAGCAGCTTGGGAACAGGGAGGGACACTGAAGCTTTCTTT.

The chain employs TRBV6-1 and TRBJ1-1; D is uncertain. Trimming stripped 5 bases from V and 0 bases from J, with 7 bases between. Germline CDR1 MNHNS, CDR2 SASEGT. The CDR3 extends over 13 amino acids. CDR3 DNA: TGTGCCAGCAGTACAACAGTGAACACTGAAGCTTTCTTT. It is translated as CASSTTVNTEAFF.

The V gene is TRBV4-2, the J gene TRBJ1-2; D uncertain. CDR1 and CDR2 (germline): LGHNA, YNFKEQ. Trimming took 1 base from V and 3 from J, leaving 6 bases between them. CDR3 length: 13 amino acids. This CDR3 is CASSQAEDYGYTF. The CDR3 DNA reads as TGTGCCAGCAGCCAAGCAGAAGACTATGGCTACACCTTC.

This sequence joins TRBV11-2 and TRBJ2-3; 10 bases fit TRBD2. The trim removed 4 bases at V and 4 bases at J, leaving 8 bases unmatched. CDR3 length equals 16 residues. The germline V gene has CDR1 SGHAT and CDR2 FQNNGV. Here the CDR3 DNA reads TGTGCCAGCAGCTCTGCTAGCGGGAGTTTTGCAGATACGCAGTATTTT. Translated: CASSSASGSFADTQYF.

The chain has TRBV6-1 and TRBJ1-5; no reliable D call. Deletions cut 9 bases from V and 2 bases from J, with 5 bases between. Per germline, CDR1 MNHNS and CDR2 SASEGT. The CDR3 sequence is 11 residues long. The CDR3 protein is CASRGNQPQHF. CDR3 bases: TGTGCCAGTCGGGGCAATCAGCCCCAGCATTTT.

V and J are TRBV5-5 and TRBJ1-3, with D hard to call. CDR3 length equals 16 residues. Looked up from germline, CDR1 is SGHKS and CDR2 is YYEKEE (reference sequence). V shed 2 bases and J shed 0 bases, with 12 bases lying between them. CDR3 region: CASSFSPMSSGNTIYF. The DNA for the CDR3 is TGTGCCAGCAGCTTCTCACCTATGAGCTCTGGAAACACCATATATTTT.

This clone was detected a few times. This sequence joins TRBV18 and TRBJ2-7; TRBD1 is a possible D gene (6 bases). Trimming cost V 6 bases and J 3 bases, with 15 bases left between them. Germline V gene sequence: CDR1 KGHSH, CDR2 LQKENI. The CDR3 runs to 14 residues. The DNA of the CDR3 is TGTGCCAGCTCCCTCGCACAGGGAAACTACGAGCAGTACTTC. It is translated as CASSLAQGNYEQYF.

V usage is TRBV29-1 and J usage is TRBJ2-1, with no clear D. The CDR3 extends over 12 amino acids. CDR1 and CDR2 from the germline V gene are SQVTM and ANQGSEA. V was cut by 2 bases and J by 9 bases, with 11 bases left in between. The DNA for the CDR3 is TGCAGCGTTGAAACGCACACGGGTGAGCAGTTCTTC. Its protein is CSVETHTGEQFF.

The chain links TRBV19 to TRBJ2-1; 7 bases line up with TRBD2. Germline CDR1 is LNHDA and CDR2 is SQIVND (reference sequence). V dropped 5 bases and J dropped 7; count of bases not matched to a gene: 5. This CDR3 has 13 amino acids. Here the CDR3 DNA reads TGTGCCAGTAGTCCTAGGGACTATAATGAGCAGTTCTTC. Translated: CASSPRDYNEQFF.

V and J are TRBV30 and TRBJ1-5, with TRBD1 matching over 8 bases. The CDR3 runs 14 residues. In germline, CDR1 is GTSNPN, CDR2 SVGIG (reference sequence). After removal of 2 bases from V and 7 bases from J, the junction contained 7 bases not matched to a gene. CDR3 in DNA: TGTGCCTGGAGTCGCGGACAGGGTAGGCAGCCCCAGCATTTT. Translated, it gives CAWSRGQGRQPQHF.

A remark on this clone: One end of the junction fails to match germline, which may point to a read error. Other DNA sequences from this sample encode an identical CDR3 as well. The chain uses TRBV25-1 and TRBJ1-2, with D unclear. This CDR3 is 15 amino acids long. The germline V gene encodes CDR1 MGHDK and CDR2 SYGVNS. The CDR3 sequence: CASSDPVRTNYGYTF. The CDR3 region has the DNA TGCGCCAGCAGTGATCCCGTACGCACAAACTATGGCTACACCTTC.

The J gene is TRBJ2-7, the V gene TRBV19; 7 bases agree with TRBD2. The ends lost 7 bases at V and 7 bases at J; junction bases unmatched: 7. The germline V gene has CDR1 LNHDA and CDR2 SQIVND (reference sequence). The CDR3 consists of 12 residues. Written as DNA, the CDR3 is TGTGCCAGTAACCCCGGGGAGGGGGAGCAGTACTTC. This codes for CASNPGEGEQYF.

The gene calls are TRBV19 and TRBJ1-2; no clear D gene. V lost 5 bases and J lost 5, with 15 bases in between. Per the germline V gene, CDR1 is LNHDA and CDR2 is SQIVND (reference sequence). CDR3 length: 14 amino acids. The CDR3 DNA reads as TGTGCCAGTAGTCCAGCGACTAAGGGTTATGGCTACACCTTC. Translating it yields CASSPATKGYGYTF.

The chain employs TRBV21-1 and TRBJ1-5; the table names TRBD1, a call not compared with the DNA. TRBV21-1 is deemed a pseudogene. The CDR3 is 17 amino acids. CDR3 protein: CASSPTGGSYSNQPQHF. The CDR3 region has the DNA TGTGCCAGCAGCCCTACAGGGGGATCCTATAGCAATCAGCCCCAGCATTTT.

This clone was recorded only once. The chain uses TRBV19 and TRBJ1-6, with a weak D call TRBD1 (6 bases). The V gene lost 4 bases and the J gene lost 5 bases, with 9 bases spanning the gap. This CDR3 spans 14 amino acids. Germline CDR1 and CDR2: LNHDA and SQIVND (reference sequence). CDR3 sequence reads: CASSTRQDNSPLHF. For the CDR3, the DNA is TGTGCCAGTAGTACGAGACAGGATAATTCACCCCTCCACTTT.

This clone showed up just a few times. This rearrangement joins TRBV9 to TRBJ1-2, with a tentative D call TRBD1 (6 bases). The CDR3 runs to 15 residues. CDR1 and CDR2 (germline): SGDLS, YYNGEE. Between the trimmed V and J ends, which lost 0 bases and 4 bases, there was a span of 13 bases. Here the CDR3 reads CASSVAPDSFYGYTF. The DNA of the CDR3 is TGTGCCAGCAGCGTAGCCCCGGACAGCTTCTATGGCTACACCTTC.

The rearrangement joins TRBV28 to TRBJ1-6, with 10 nucleotides matching TRBD1. CDR1 is MDHEN, CDR2 SYDVKM, per germline. The CDR3 has 13 residues. The J segment lost 9 bases and the V segment lost 11 bases, leaving 7 bases of the junction unmatched. CDR3 coding DNA: TGTGCCGCAATCCGGGACAGGGGTTCACCCCTCCACTTT. Its translation is CAAIRDRGSPLHF.

The chain has TRBV5-1 and TRBJ2-7; D perhaps matches TRBD2 (5 bases). V lost 0 bases and J lost 4, with 14 bases in between. This CDR3 has 15 amino acids. Germline V gene data show CDR1 as SGHRS and CDR2 as YFSETQ. In DNA form, the CDR3 reads TGCGCCAGCAGCTTGGGCCGGGCGAGGGAATACGAGCAGTACTTC. Translating gives CASSLGRAREYEQYF.

This chain joins TRBV7-9 and TRBJ2-5; TRBD2 is a possible D gene (6 bases). V lost 0 bases and J 1 base, leaving 6 bases between the germline ends. The CDR3 runs 14 residues. CDR1 and CDR2 (germline): SEHNR, FQNEAQ (reference sequence). CDR3 nucleotides: TGTGCCAGCAGCTTAGCTAGCGGCCAAGAGACCCAGTACTTC. Translating gives CASSLASGQETQYF.

The CDR3 coding sequence is TGCGCCAGCAGCTTTCGTCCCCCGGGACAGCATTGGCGGTACTATGGCTACACCTTC. Its translation is CASSFRPPGQHWRYYGYTF. The chain combines TRBV5-1 with TRBJ1-2; 7 bases map to TRBD1. The CDR3 covers 19 residues. V lost 2 bases to trimming and J lost 3 bases; unmatched junction nucleotides: 19. CDR1 is SGHRS, CDR2 YFSETQ, per germline.

The V gene is TRBV18, the J gene TRBJ1-4; 9 bases are a match to TRBD1. The CDR3 totals 14 residues. The V gene end was trimmed by 3 bases and the J gene end by 7 bases; junction bases not matched to a gene: 3. CDR1 KGHSH and CDR2 LQKENI come from the germline V gene. Here the CDR3 reads CASSPTGGVEKLFF. CDR3 DNA: TGTGCCAGCTCACCTACAGGGGGCGTTGAAAAACTGTTTTTT.

The rearrangement links TRBV6-1 to TRBJ2-7; 7 bases match TRBD1. This CDR3 has 14 amino acids. V lost 5 bases, J lost 3 bases, and 7 bases stayed unmatched. The germline gives CDR1 MNHNS, CDR2 SASEGT. CDR3 residues: CASSPSTGFYEQYF. CDR3 DNA: TGTGCCAGCAGTCCGTCGACAGGGTTCTACGAGCAGTACTTC.

The genes are TRBV7-2 and TRBJ2-7, with D possibly matching TRBD2 (5 bases). The length of the CDR3 is 13 residues. V lost 0 bases and J 2 bases, leaving 5 bases between the germline ends. In germline, CDR1 is SGHTA, CDR2 FQGNSA. CDR3 coding DNA: TGTGCCAGCAGCTTAGCGGGAGCCTACGAGCAGTACTTC. This codes for CASSLAGAYEQYF.

The V and J genes are TRBV19 and TRBJ1-1; D might be TRBD1 (5 bases). Germline assignment: CDR1 LNHDA and CDR2 SQIVND (reference sequence). Trimming cost V 3 bases and J 5 bases, with 16 bases left between them. The CDR3 has 15 amino acids. The CDR3 is CASSMVFGGKTEAFF. CDR3 sequence (DNA): TGTGCCAGTAGTATGGTTTTCGGGGGTAAGACTGAAGCTTTCTTT. Based on the CDR3 plus reference TRBV19 and TRBJ1-1, the full variable domain is DGGITQSPKYLFRKEGQNVTLSCEQNLNHDAMYWYRQDPGQGLRLIYYSQIVNDFQKGDIAEGYSVSREKKESFPLTVTSAQKNPTAFYLCASSMVFGGKTEAFFGQGTRLTVV.